This record looks at one TCR beta chain sequence and its context. Antigen specificity is unknown. The conserved closing phenylalanine or tryptophan is absent in this CDR3, likely reflecting a read error. The DNA is left out, because the CDR3 cannot be placed on it with certainty; the CDR3 is given as TCRdb lists it. These data are taken from a study of metastatic and nonmetastatic thyroid tumors. Whole-study results and caveats: Reportedly, malignant thyroid tumors had significantly higher TCR beta diversity than benign nodules, in blood and tumor.

Germline V gene sequence: CDR1 SGHTA, CDR2 FQGNSA. With termini counted, the CDR3 has 9 amino acids. No treatment of any kind had been given to any patient before thyroid surgery. Authors' processing steps: The study took CDR3 differences across clinicopathological groups and made a distant-metastasis classifier for papillary thyroid cancer from them. MiXCR reprocessed the PCR reads for TCRdb. The V and J calls were determined by TCRdb, not by the authors. Seen here are fewer than 25,000 clones, about 16% observed once, and the top ten hold 20% to 25%. This clonotype was sampled from a male donor with papillary thyroid cancer or a benign thyroid nodule (not recorded which). Some clones in this sample may be carry-over from other donors' samples. The rearrangement links TRBV7-2 to TRBJ2-1. Sequencing was performed on blood. CDR3 protein: CASSLITVS.